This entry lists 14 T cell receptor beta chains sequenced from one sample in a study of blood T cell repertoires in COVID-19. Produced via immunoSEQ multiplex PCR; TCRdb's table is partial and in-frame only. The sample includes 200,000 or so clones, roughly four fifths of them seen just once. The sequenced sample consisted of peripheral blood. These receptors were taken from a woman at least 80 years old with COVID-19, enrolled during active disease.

The CDR3 reads CASSLVARDTEAFF. CDR3 DNA: TGCGCCAGCAGCTTGGTGGCCAGGGACACTGAAGCTTTCTTT. V and J are TRBV5-1 and TRBJ1-1; tentatively, D is TRBD1 (5 bases). The CDR3 is 14 residues long. V lost 0 bases and J 3 bases, leaving 9 bases between the germline ends. Germline-derived CDR1 and CDR2 are SGHRS and YFSETQ.

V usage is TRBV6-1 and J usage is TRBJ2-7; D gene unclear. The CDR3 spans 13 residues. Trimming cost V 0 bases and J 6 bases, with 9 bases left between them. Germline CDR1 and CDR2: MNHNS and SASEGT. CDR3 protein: CASSEARKSEQYF. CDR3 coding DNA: TGTGCCAGCAGTGAAGCGCGGAAGAGCGAGCAGTACTTC.

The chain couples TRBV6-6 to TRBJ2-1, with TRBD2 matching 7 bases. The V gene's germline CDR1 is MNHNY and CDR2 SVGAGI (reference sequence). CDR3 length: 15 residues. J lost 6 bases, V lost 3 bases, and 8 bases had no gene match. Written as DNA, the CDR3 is TGTGCCAGCAGTTATGAGGGAGGGTCGGGCAATGAGCAGTTCTTC. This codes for CASSYEGGSGNEQFF.

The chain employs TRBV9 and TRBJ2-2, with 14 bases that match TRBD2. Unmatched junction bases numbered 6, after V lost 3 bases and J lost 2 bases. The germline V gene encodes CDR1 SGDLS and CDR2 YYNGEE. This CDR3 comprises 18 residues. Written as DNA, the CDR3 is TGTGCCAGCAGCGGGGGACTAGCGGGGGATGAAAACACCGGGGAGCTGTTTTTT. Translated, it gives CASSGGLAGDENTGELFF.

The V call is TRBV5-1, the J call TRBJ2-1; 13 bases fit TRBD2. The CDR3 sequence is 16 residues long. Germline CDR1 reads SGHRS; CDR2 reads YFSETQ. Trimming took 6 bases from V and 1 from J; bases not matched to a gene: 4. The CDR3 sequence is CASIELAGGSYNEQFF. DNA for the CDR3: TGCGCCAGCATAGAACTAGCGGGAGGGTCCTACAATGAGCAGTTCTTC.

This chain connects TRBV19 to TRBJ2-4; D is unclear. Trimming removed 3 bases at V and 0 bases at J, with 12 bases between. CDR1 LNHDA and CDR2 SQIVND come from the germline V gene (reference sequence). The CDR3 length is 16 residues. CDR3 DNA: TGTGCCAGTAGTATCCGAACTCCCTTAGCCAAAAACATTCAGTACTTC. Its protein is CASSIRTPLAKNIQYF. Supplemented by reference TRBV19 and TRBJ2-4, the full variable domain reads DGGITQSPKYLFRKEGQNVTLSCEQNLNHDAMYWYRQDPGQGLRLIYYSQIVNDFQKGDIAEGYSVSREKKESFPLTVTSAQKNPTAFYLCASSIRTPLAKNIQYFGAGTRLSVL.

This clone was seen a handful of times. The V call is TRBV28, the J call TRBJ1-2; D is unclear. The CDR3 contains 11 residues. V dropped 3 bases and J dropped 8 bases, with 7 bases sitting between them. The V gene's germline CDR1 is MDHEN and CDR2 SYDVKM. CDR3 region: CASSFGWGYTF. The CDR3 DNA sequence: TGTGCCAGCAGTTTTGGCTGGGGCTACACCTTC.

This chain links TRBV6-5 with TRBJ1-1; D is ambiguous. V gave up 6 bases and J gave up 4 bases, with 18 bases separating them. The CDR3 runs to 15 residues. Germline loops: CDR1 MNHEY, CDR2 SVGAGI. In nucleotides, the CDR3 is TGTGCCAGCAGCGCTTGGCCGTTCGGAGGCACTGAAGCTTTCTTT. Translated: CASSAWPFGGTEAFF.

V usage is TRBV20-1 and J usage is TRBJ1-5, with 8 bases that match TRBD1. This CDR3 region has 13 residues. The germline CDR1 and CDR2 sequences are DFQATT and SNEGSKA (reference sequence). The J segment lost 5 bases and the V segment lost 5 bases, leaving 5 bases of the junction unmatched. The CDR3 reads CSAGDRGDQPQHF. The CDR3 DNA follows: TGCAGTGCTGGTGACAGGGGCGATCAGCCCCAGCATTTT.

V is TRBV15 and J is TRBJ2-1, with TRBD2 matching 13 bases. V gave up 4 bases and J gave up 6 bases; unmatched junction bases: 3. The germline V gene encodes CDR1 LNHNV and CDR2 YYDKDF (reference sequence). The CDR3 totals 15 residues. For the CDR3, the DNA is TGTGCCACCAGCACCAGACTAGCGGGGGGCAATGAGCAGTTCTTC. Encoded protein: CATSTRLAGGNEQFF.

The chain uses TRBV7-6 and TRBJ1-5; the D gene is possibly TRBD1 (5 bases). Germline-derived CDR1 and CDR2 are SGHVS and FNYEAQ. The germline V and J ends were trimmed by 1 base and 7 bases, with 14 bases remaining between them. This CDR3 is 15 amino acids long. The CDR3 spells CASSLGSGQGQPQHF. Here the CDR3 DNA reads TGTGCCAGCAGCTTAGGTTCAGGGCAAGGGCAGCCCCAGCATTTT.

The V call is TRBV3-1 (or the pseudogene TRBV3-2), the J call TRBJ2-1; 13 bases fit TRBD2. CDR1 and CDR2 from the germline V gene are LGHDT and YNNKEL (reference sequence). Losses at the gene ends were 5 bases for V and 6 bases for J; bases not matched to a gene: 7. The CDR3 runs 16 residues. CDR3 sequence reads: CASSFLGTSGTNEQFF. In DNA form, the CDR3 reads TGTGCCAGCAGCTTCCTCGGGACTAGCGGGACCAATGAGCAGTTCTTC.

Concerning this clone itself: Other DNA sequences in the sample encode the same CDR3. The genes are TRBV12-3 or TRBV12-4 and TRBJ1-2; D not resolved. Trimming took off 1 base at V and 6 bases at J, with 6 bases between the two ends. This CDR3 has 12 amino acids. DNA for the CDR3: TGTGCCAGCAGTTTAGGAGGTGATGGCTACACCTTC. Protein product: CASSLGGDGYTF.

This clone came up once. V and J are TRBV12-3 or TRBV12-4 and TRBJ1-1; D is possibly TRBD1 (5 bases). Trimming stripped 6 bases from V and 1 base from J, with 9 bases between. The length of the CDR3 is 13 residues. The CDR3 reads CASSLQENTEAFF. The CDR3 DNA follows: TGTGCCAGCAGCTTACAGGAGAACACTGAAGCTTTCTTT.